The clone carrying this T cell receptor beta chain was seen only a few times. Antigen unknown. The CDR3 loop spans 16 amino acids. V dropped 4 bases and J dropped 2 bases, with 19 bases sitting between them. CDR1 is SGHRS, CDR2 YFSETQ, per germline. The sample originates from a study of T-cell reconstitution after alpha-beta-depleted transplantation in children. TCRbeta library preparation incorporated unique molecular identifiers. A single record per CDR3 protein comes from TCRdb applying MiXCR to the PCR reads. The sample includes around 440,000 distinct CDR3 sequences, roughly 15% of them seen just once. Study-level results: It was newly produced T cells that mostly accounted for T-cell counts and diversity one year after transplant. Surviving thymic progenitors and recipient T cells were the source of high TCRbeta diversity at day 60 in some patients.

The TCR was taken from a boy less than two years old who had a stem cell transplant for Wiskott-Aldrich syndrome, so the T cells may come from the graft donor. The chain has TRBV5-1 and TRBJ2-7, with D possibly TRBD1 on 7 matching bases. Sequenced material: PBMCs, mostly from graft donor cells, taken 360 days after TCRalphabeta/CD19-depleted stem cell transplant. The CDR3 is CASSSAQGGGPYEQYF. CDR3 DNA: TGCGCCAGCAGCAGCGCTCAGGGGGGCGGGCCCTACGAGCAGTACTTC.